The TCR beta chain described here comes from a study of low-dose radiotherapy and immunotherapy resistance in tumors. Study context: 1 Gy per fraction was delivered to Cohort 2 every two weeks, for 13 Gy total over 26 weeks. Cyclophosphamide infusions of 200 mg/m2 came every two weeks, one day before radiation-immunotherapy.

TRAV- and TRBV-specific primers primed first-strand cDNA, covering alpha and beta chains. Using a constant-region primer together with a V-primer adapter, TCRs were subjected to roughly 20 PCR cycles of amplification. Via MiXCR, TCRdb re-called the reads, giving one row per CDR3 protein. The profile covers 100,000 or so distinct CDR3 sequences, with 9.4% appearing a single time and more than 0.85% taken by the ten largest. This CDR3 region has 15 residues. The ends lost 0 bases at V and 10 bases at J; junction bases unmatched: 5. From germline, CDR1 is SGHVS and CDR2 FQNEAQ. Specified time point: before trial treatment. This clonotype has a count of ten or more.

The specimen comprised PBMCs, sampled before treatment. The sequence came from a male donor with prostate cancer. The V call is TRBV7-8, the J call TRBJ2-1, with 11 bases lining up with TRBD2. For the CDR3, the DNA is TGTGCCAGCAGCTTAGCTCCGGGACTAGCGGAAGAGCAGTTCTTC. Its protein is CASSLAPGLAEEQFF.